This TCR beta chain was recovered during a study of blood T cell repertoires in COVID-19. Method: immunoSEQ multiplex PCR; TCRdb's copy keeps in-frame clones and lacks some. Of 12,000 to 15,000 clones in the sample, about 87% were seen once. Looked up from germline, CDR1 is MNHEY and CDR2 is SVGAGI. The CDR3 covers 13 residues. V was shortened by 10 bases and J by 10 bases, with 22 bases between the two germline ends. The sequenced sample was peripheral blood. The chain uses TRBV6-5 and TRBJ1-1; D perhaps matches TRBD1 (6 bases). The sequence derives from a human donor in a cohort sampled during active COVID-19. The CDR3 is CANSSGHPPGAFF. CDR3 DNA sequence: TGTGCCAACAGCTCGGGACACCCCCCGGGAGCTTTCTTT.